This passage covers 5 T cell receptor beta chains from one sample sequenced in a study of yellow fever vaccine responses in identical twins. One entry per CDR3 protein, called by TCRdb with MiXCR from the RT-PCR reads. The repertoire consists of about 2,800 distinct CDR3 sequences, with 85% to 90% occurring once and the leading ten covering 1.6%. Sequenced here: T cells from blood (PBMCs), unsorted or a sorted subset (not recorded which), sampled before or after yellow fever vaccination (not recorded which). The receptors were sampled from a female donor who received the yellow fever vaccine.

The V and J genes are TRBV6-1 and TRBJ2-3; 9 nucleotides line up with TRBD1. This CDR3 region has 17 residues. V lost 5 bases, J lost 3 bases, and 12 bases stayed unmatched. Germline CDR1 and CDR2: MNHNS and SASEGT. This CDR3 reads CASSNLQGASGTDTQYF. In nucleotides, the CDR3 is TGTGCCAGCAGTAATCTACAGGGGGCGAGTGGGACAGATACGCAGTATTTT.

The chain couples TRBV24-1 to TRBJ2-5; no definite D call. The V gene's germline CDR1 is KGHDR and CDR2 SFDVKD. The germline V and J ends were trimmed by 0 bases and 2 bases, with 9 bases remaining between them. The CDR3 has 15 amino acids. The CDR3 loop reads CATSDLGLTQETQYF. The CDR3 DNA is TGTGCCACCAGTGATTTGGGCCTCACTCAAGAGACCCAGTACTTC.

This clonotype was recorded once. The rearrangement uses TRBV29-1 and TRBJ2-1; D is unresolved. Germline V lookup: CDR1 SQVTM, CDR2 ANQGSEA. V was clipped by 4 bases and J by 5 bases, with 9 bases between them. The CDR3 runs 12 residues. DNA of the CDR3: TGCAGCGTTGGTTCGCGAAACAATGAGCAGTTCTTC. It codes for CSVGSRNNEQFF.

This chain uses TRBV14 with TRBJ1-1; D is uncertain. This CDR3 has 14 residues. V shed 4 bases and J shed 1 base, with 10 bases lying between them. CDR1 is SGHDN, CDR2 FVKESK, per germline. CDR3 amino acids: CASSPRVGNTEAFF. The CDR3 nucleotides read TGTGCCAGCAGCCCAAGGGTAGGGAACACTGAAGCTTTCTTT.

In its sample, this clonotype was seen once. The V gene is TRBV18, the J gene TRBJ2-7, with 7 bases fitting TRBD1. Per the germline V gene, CDR1 is KGHSH and CDR2 is LQKENI. The CDR3 is made up of 14 amino acids. With 3 bases clipped from V and 6 bases from J, the junction kept 8 bases outside the gene matches. The CDR3 sequence: CASSPTDRVGEQYF. CDR3 DNA sequence: TGTGCCAGCTCACCTACTGACAGGGTGGGCGAGCAGTACTTC.